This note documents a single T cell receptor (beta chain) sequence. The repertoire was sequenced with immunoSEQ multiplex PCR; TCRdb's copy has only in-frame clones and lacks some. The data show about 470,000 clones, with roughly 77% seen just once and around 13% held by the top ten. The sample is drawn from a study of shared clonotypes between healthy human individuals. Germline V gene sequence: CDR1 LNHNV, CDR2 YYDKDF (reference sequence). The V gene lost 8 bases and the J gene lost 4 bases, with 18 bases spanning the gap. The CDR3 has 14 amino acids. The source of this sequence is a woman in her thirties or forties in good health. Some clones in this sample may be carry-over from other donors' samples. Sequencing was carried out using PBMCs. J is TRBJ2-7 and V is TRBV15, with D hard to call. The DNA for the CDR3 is TGTGCCACCGGGAAGGAGCTAGGTCTTTACGAGCAGTACTTC. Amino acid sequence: CATGKELGLYEQYF.